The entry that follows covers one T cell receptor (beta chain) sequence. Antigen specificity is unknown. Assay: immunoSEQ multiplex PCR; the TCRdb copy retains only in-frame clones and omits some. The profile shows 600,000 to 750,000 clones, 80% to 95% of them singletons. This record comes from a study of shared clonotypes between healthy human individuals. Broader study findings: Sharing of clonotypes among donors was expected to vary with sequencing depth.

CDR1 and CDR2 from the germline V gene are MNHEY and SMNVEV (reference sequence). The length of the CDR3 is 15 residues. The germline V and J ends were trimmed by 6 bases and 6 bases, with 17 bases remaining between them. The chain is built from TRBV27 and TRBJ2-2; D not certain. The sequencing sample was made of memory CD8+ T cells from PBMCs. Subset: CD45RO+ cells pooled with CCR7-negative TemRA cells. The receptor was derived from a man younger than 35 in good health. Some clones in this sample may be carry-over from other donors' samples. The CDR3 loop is CASSFRFPGPGELFF. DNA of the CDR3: TGTGCCAGCAGCTTTCGGTTCCCGGGCCCCGGGGAGCTGTTTTTT.